One sample yielded the 13 T cell receptor beta chains listed below, sequenced in a study of T cell changes during pregnancy in multiple sclerosis. Produced via immunoSEQ multiplex PCR; TCRdb's table is partial and in-frame only. This table holds about 40,000 clones, about 94% found once. The input for sequencing was peripheral blood, taken in the third trimester of pregnancy. These receptor sequences come from a female donor with multiple sclerosis, enrolled in a pregnancy study.

V gene TRBV5-1 combines with J gene TRBJ2-3, with 8 nucleotides matching TRBD2. Unmatched junction bases numbered 13, after V lost 7 bases and J lost 6 bases. The germline gives CDR1 SGHRS, CDR2 YFSETQ. The CDR3 extends over 15 amino acids. The CDR3 DNA reads TGCGCCAGCGCCTTTTCGGGAGGGAAGGCGGATACGCAGTATTTT. It specifies CASAFSGGKADTQYF.

The chain couples TRBV28 to TRBJ1-5, with TRBD1 as a possible D gene (5 bases). The germline V gene encodes CDR1 MDHEN and CDR2 SYDVKM. V was trimmed by 4 bases and J by 5 bases, leaving 18 bases between them. The CDR3 spans 16 residues. The CDR3 DNA follows: TGTGCCAGCAGTTCCCACCCCCGGGGGATCGATCAGCCCCAGCATTTT. Its protein product is CASSSHPRGIDQPQHF.

The J gene is TRBJ2-3, the V gene TRBV7-3; TRBD2 agrees at 8 bases. The CDR3 loop spans 16 amino acids. Trimming took 5 bases from V and 3 from J; bases not matched to a gene: 10. CDR1 is SGHTA and CDR2 is FQGTGA in the germline V gene. Here the CDR3 DNA reads TGTGCCAGCAGCATGACGAGCGGGAGAGGTACAGATACGCAGTATTTT. Translation: CASSMTSGRGTDTQYF.

Written as DNA, the CDR3 is TGTGCCAGCTCACCACAGCCGAACACCGGGGAGCTGTTTTTT. It codes for CASSPQPNTGELFF. The chain is built from TRBV18 and TRBJ2-2; no clear D gene. The CDR3 runs 14 residues. Deletions cut 1 base from V and 0 bases from J, with 3 bases between. Germline V gene lookup returns CDR1 KGHSH and CDR2 LQKENI.

The rearrangement joins TRBV7-2 to TRBJ1-5; D remains unclear. CDR3 length equals 18 residues. Trimming removed 3 bases at V and 0 bases at J, with 18 bases between. Germline V lookup: CDR1 SGHTA, CDR2 FQGNSA. CDR3 sequence (DNA): TGTGCCAGCAGCTTCCGTCCAACACGACTAAATAGCAATCAGCCCCAGCATTTT. The encoded protein is CASSFRPTRLNSNQPQHF.

Details on this clone: A junction end diverges from the germline sequence, so it may reflect a read error. The chain links TRBV2 to TRBJ2-7; a weak D match, TRBD1 (6 bases). In germline, CDR1 is SNHLY, CDR2 FYNNEI. The CDR3 length is 11 residues. The CDR3 nucleotides read TGTGCCAGCAGTGAAAGCGAGGTAGGGGGCTTC. It translates to CASSESEVGGF.

V usage is TRBV9 and J usage is TRBJ2-2; 7 bases agree with TRBD1. Germline values: CDR1 SGDLS, CDR2 YYNGEE. V lost 7 bases and J lost 3; bases outside the gene matches: 3. CDR3 size: 13 residues. The CDR3 region is CASRQGDTGELFF. In nucleotides, the CDR3 is TGTGCCAGCCGTCAGGGGGACACCGGGGAGCTGTTTTTT.

The V and J genes are TRBV9 and TRBJ1-1, with D maybe TRBD1 (5 bases). CDR3 length: 15 residues. Trimming took off 0 bases at V and 0 bases at J, with 9 bases between the two ends. CDR1 and CDR2 from the germline V gene are SGDLS and YYNGEE. CDR3 region: CASSVEGLLNTEAFF. The CDR3 DNA follows: TGTGCCAGCAGCGTAGAGGGACTTTTGAACACTGAAGCTTTCTTT.

This clone is a singleton in its sample. DNA of the CDR3: TGCGCCAGCAGCCAAGGTCCCGGGAGCTCCTACGAGCAGTACTTC. This codes for CASSQGPGSSYEQYF. V gene TRBV4-1 combines with J gene TRBJ2-7, with D possibly TRBD2 on 6 matching bases. The CDR3 covers 15 residues. Trimming removed 1 base at V and 0 bases at J, with 10 bases between. CDR1 MGHRA and CDR2 YSYEKL come from the germline V gene.

The chain uses TRBV9 and TRBJ2-2; no definite D call. CDR1 is SGDLS, CDR2 YYNGEE, per germline. V lost 4 bases and J lost 6, with 16 bases in between. The CDR3 loop spans 15 amino acids. As DNA, the CDR3 is TGTGCCAGCAGCCCCGGAGTTGGCCGGGCCGGGGAGCTGTTTTTT. Translated: CASSPGVGRAGELFF.

V gene TRBV30 combines with J gene TRBJ1-2; a possible D gene is TRBD1 (5 bases). Germline V gene data show CDR1 as GTSNPN and CDR2 as SVGIG (reference sequence). This CDR3 comprises 16 residues. The germline V and J ends were trimmed by 0 bases and 0 bases, with 14 bases remaining between them. CDR3 region: CAWSVYGGLSNYGYTF. For the CDR3, the DNA is TGTGCCTGGAGTGTATATGGGGGACTATCTAACTATGGCTACACCTTC.

The rearrangement uses TRBV7-6 and TRBJ1-5; D remains unclear. The CDR3 is made up of 15 amino acids. Per the germline V gene, CDR1 is SGHVS and CDR2 is FNYEAQ. Trimming removed 2 bases from V and 0 bases from J, with 8 bases in between. CDR3 bases: TGTGCCAGCAGCTTATGGGCAGATAGCAATCAGCCCCAGCATTTT. Protein product: CASSLWADSNQPQHF.

This chain joins TRBV19 and TRBJ1-1; unclear D gene. Germline V gene data show CDR1 as LNHDA and CDR2 as SQIVND (reference sequence). Deletions cut 5 bases from V and 1 base from J, with 11 bases between. The CDR3 spans 14 residues. The CDR3 is CASSLWRGNTEAFF. The CDR3 bases are TGTGCCAGTAGTCTTTGGCGGGGGAACACTGAAGCTTTCTTT.